This T cell receptor beta chain was identified in a study of T cell repertoires in cytomegalovirus infection. Study-level points and caveats: The cumulative frequency of public TCR beta families distinguished individuals who carried CMV together with the relevant HLA. Across the ex vivo response, the dominant clonotypes were HLA-C-restricted CMV-specific TCR beta clonotypes.

As regards this clonotype: Its antigen is unknown.

Each CDR3 protein is one row after TCRdb ran MiXCR on the reads. The sample contains over 100,000 distinct CDR3 sequences, roughly 9.1% of which appear only once. Source material: PBMCs, sequenced either directly or after in vitro stimulation (not recorded which). This sequence was found in a human donor in good health (CMV status not recorded). Some clones in this sample may be carry-over from other donors' samples.

CDR3 in DNA: TGTGCCAGCAGCCTGGACTCCCCCGGGACGTACTCCTACAATGAGCAGTTCTTC. This translates into CASSLDSPGTYSYNEQFF. The chain employs TRBV7-6 and TRBJ2-1, with D perhaps being TRBD1 or TRBD2 (5 bases each). Germline CDR1 reads SGHVS; CDR2 reads FNYEAQ. V dropped 5 bases and J dropped 0 bases, with 20 bases sitting between them. The CDR3 consists of 18 residues.